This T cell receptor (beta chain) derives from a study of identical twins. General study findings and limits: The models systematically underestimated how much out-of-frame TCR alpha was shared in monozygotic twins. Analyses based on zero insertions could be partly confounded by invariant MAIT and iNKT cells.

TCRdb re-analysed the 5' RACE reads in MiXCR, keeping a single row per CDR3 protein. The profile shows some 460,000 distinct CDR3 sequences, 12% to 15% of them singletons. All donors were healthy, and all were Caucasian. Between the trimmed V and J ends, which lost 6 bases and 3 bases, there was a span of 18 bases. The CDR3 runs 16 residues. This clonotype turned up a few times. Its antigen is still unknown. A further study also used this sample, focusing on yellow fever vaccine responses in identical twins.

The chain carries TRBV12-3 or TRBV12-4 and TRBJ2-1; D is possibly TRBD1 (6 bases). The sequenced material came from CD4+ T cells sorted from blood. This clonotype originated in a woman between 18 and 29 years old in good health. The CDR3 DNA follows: TGTGCCAGCAGCCCAGGGGTTTCGGCGATCTACAATGAGCAGTTCTTC. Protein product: CASSPGVSAIYNEQFF.